These 24 T cell receptor beta chains originate from one sample sequenced in a study of identical twins. MiXCR, run by TCRdb on the 5' RACE reads, gives a single entry per CDR3 protein. The table shows 250,000 to 350,000 distinct CDR3 sequences, with about 8.3% occurring only once. Separately, the same data were catalogued under a study of yellow fever vaccine responses in identical twins.

The sequencing input was memory (CD45RO+) T cells sorted from blood. Receptor source: a woman aged 18-29 years in good health.

This clonotype has a count of ten or more. The chain combines TRBV29-1 with TRBJ1-2, with D unclear. The CDR3 is made up of 14 amino acids. The germline V gene encodes CDR1 SQVTM and CDR2 ANQGSEA. V was cut by 0 bases and J by 5 bases, with 13 bases left in between. CDR3 region: CSVEDQQIGYGYTF. In DNA form, the CDR3 reads TGCAGCGTTGAAGATCAACAGATAGGGTATGGCTACACCTTC.

This clonotype has at least ten counts. J is TRBJ1-2 and V is TRBV3-1, with no clear D. With 3 bases removed from V and 5 bases from J, the gap between germline ends came to 10 bases. The CDR3 extends over 13 amino acids. Germline lookup yields CDR1 LGHDT and CDR2 YNNKEL (reference sequence). The CDR3 is CASSQRERYGYTF. The CDR3 nucleotides read TGTGCCAGCAGCCAGCGAGAAAGATATGGCTACACCTTC.

This clonotype was observed at least ten times. The chain employs TRBV12-3 or TRBV12-4 and TRBJ2-4; 8 positions match TRBD2. After removal of 5 bases from V and 0 bases from J, the junction contained 9 bases not matched to a gene. This CDR3 comprises 17 residues. This CDR3 reads CASSTTWTSLAKNIQYF. For the CDR3, the DNA is TGTGCCAGCAGTACCACTTGGACTAGCCTAGCCAAAAACATTCAGTACTTC.

The chain joins TRBV20-1 to TRBJ2-5, with D hard to call. This CDR3 spans 15 amino acids. Between the trimmed V and J ends, which lost 3 bases and 4 bases, there was a span of 18 bases. Germline-derived CDR1 and CDR2 are DFQATT and SNEGSKA (reference sequence). The chain's CDR3 is CSASETIGVGETQYF. Written as DNA, the CDR3 is TGCAGTGCTAGCGAAACCATAGGAGTAGGAGAGACCCAGTACTTC.

This sequence joins TRBV2 and TRBJ1-5; tentative D call: TRBD1 (6 bases). Germline CDR1 and CDR2: SNHLY and FYNNEI. The CDR3 covers 15 residues. Trimming stripped 6 bases from V and 0 bases from J, with 12 bases between. The CDR3, as DNA: TGTGCCAGCAGCACGGGACAATATAGCAATCAGCCCCAGCATTTT. This encodes CASSTGQYSNQPQHF.

On this clonotype itself: A much larger clone sits a single nucleotide away, making a read error possible. V is TRBV2 and J is TRBJ2-1; TRBD2 agrees at 7 bases. J gave up 2 bases and V 7 bases, and 14 bases lay outside the gene matches. The V gene's germline CDR1 is SNHLY and CDR2 FYNNEI. The CDR3 runs 17 residues. The CDR3 DNA sequence: TGTGCCAGCAATCGGGGGGAGGTCCTAGGCCCCTACAATGAGCAGTTCTTC. It translates to CASNRGEVLGPYNEQFF.

This clonotype has a count of ten or more. J is TRBJ2-3 and V is TRBV9; 8 positions match TRBD1. The CDR3 runs to 15 residues. J lost 0 bases, V lost 3 bases, and 3 bases had no gene match. Germline CDR1 and CDR2: SGDLS and YYNGEE. The CDR3 bases are TGTGCCAGCAGCGCGACAGGGGCGAGCACAGATACGCAGTATTTT. Amino acid sequence: CASSATGASTDTQYF.

The chain employs TRBV28 and TRBJ2-6; D is unclear. V dropped 3 bases and J dropped 0 bases, with 12 bases sitting between them. Germline CDR1 and CDR2: MDHEN and SYDVKM. The CDR3 is made up of 17 amino acids. CDR3 DNA sequence: TGTGCCAGCAGTTTGGAACCCTCTAGCTCTGGGGCCAACGTCCTGACTTTC. Translation gives CASSLEPSSSGANVLTF.

The sample holds a few counts of this clonotype. The chain uses TRBV14 and TRBJ2-4; D is ambiguous. Trimming pared 3 bases from V and 6 bases from J, leaving 12 bases between. This CDR3 is built from 14 residues. Per germline, CDR1 SGHDN and CDR2 FVKESK. In DNA form, the CDR3 reads TGTGCCAGCAGCCAGGCTACGACCCTAAACATTCAGTACTTC. Protein: CASSQATTLNIQYF.

Ten or more counts support this clonotype. As DNA, the CDR3 is TGTGCCAGCAGCTTAATCTCGGCAGATACGCAGTATTTT. Its translation: CASSLISADTQYF. The gene calls are TRBV7-2 and TRBJ2-3; D gene ambiguous. The CDR3 is 13 residues long. CDR1 is SGHTA, CDR2 FQGNSA, per germline. Trimming removed 2 bases from V and 4 bases from J, with 7 bases in between.

Many counts were recorded for this clonotype. The rearrangement uses TRBV11-2 and TRBJ2-2; D gene uncertain. The germline gives CDR1 SGHAT, CDR2 FQNNGV. With 6 bases removed from V and 2 bases from J, the gap between germline ends came to 16 bases. The CDR3 has 16 residues. The CDR3 loop reads CASRSIRRRNTGELFF. As DNA, the CDR3 is TGTGCCAGCAGGTCTATTCGCCGTCGAAACACCGGGGAGCTGTTTTTT.

The chain has TRBV18 and TRBJ1-2; D is perhaps TRBD1 (6 bases). The V gene lost 1 base and the J gene lost 5 bases, with 14 bases spanning the gap. Germline V gives CDR1 KGHSH, CDR2 LQKENI. The CDR3 is 15 amino acids. For the CDR3, the DNA is TGTGCCAGCTCACCACTCGGACAGCCGGGGTATGGCTACACCTTC. Translation gives CASSPLGQPGYGYTF.

This clonotype was seen at least ten times. V and J are TRBV5-1 and TRBJ2-3, with D perhaps being TRBD1 or TRBD2 (5 bases each). This CDR3 is built from 14 residues. Germline CDR1 is SGHRS and CDR2 is YFSETQ. The germline V and J ends were trimmed by 7 bases and 4 bases, with 16 bases remaining between them. The CDR3 region has the DNA TGCGCCAGCGGGACCGCCCTTGGGGCAGATACGCAGTATTTT. Translation gives CASGTALGADTQYF.

This clonotype was recorded at least ten times. The V call is TRBV7-8, the J call TRBJ2-1; D gene unclear. V gave up 1 base and J gave up 10 bases, with 8 bases separating them. Germline CDR1 is SGHVS and CDR2 is FQNEAQ. The CDR3 consists of 12 residues. The CDR3 region has the DNA TGTGCCAGCAGCTTAGTTTGGGCCGAGCAGTTCTTC. Translation gives CASSLVWAEQFF.

V and J are TRBV24-1 and TRBJ2-7; 10 bases are shared with TRBD1. CDR3 length equals 14 residues. The V gene end was trimmed by 6 bases and the J gene end by 1 base; junction bases not matched to a gene: 2. CDR1 is KGHDR and CDR2 is SFDVKD in the germline V gene. The CDR3: CATSPGQGSYEQYF. The DNA for the CDR3 is TGTGCCACCAGTCCGGGACAGGGGTCCTACGAGCAGTACTTC.

This clonotype was found many times. This chain uses TRBV29-1 with TRBJ2-2; D possibly corresponds to TRBD1 (5 bases). V lost 2 bases, J lost 6 bases, and 7 bases lay in between. The CDR3 is made up of 12 amino acids. The germline CDR1 and CDR2 sequences are SQVTM and ANQGSEA. The CDR3 protein is CSVEQGSGELFF. The CDR3 nucleotides read TGCAGCGTTGAACAGGGTTCCGGGGAGCTGTTTTTT.

In its sample, this clonotype was seen many times. The chain is built from TRBV3-1 and TRBJ1-1, with 9 bases lining up with TRBD1. Germline assignment: CDR1 LGHDT and CDR2 YNNKEL (reference sequence). With V trimmed by 0 bases and J by 1 base, 6 bases remained unmatched. The CDR3 contains 17 residues. CDR3 sequence reads: CASSQDSGTGTNTEAFF. The DNA of the CDR3 is TGTGCCAGCAGCCAAGATTCCGGGACAGGGACGAACACTGAAGCTTTCTTT.

The sample holds a few counts of this clonotype. The chain links TRBV7-9 to TRBJ2-1, with 8 bases that match TRBD2. The ends lost 1 base at V and 4 bases at J; junction bases unmatched: 9. Germline CDR1 reads SEHNR; CDR2 reads FQNEAQ (reference sequence). CDR3 size: 17 residues. CDR3: CASSLGLSTSAYNEQFF. DNA of the CDR3: TGTGCCAGCAGCTTAGGACTCTCGACTAGCGCTTACAATGAGCAGTTCTTC.

The chain uses TRBV9 and TRBJ2-2, with a weak D call TRBD1 (6 bases). V shed 7 bases and J shed 0 bases, with 13 bases lying between them. Germline CDR1 and CDR2: SGDLS and YYNGEE. The CDR3 covers 15 residues. The CDR3 nucleotides are TGTGCCAGCTGCGGAACAGGGACGAACACCGGGGAGCTGTTTTTT. Translating it yields CASCGTGTNTGELFF.

This clonotype was picked up many times. The chain couples TRBV12-3 or TRBV12-4 to TRBJ1-1; perhaps TRBD1 as D (6 bases). Trimming cost V 5 bases and J 1 base, with 8 bases left between them. The CDR3 runs 13 residues. The CDR3 region is CASSAQGNTEAFF. In DNA, the CDR3 is TGTGCCAGCAGTGCACAGGGGAACACTGAAGCTTTCTTT.

There are many counts of this clonotype. V and J are TRBV5-1 and TRBJ2-2; 7 bases are a match to TRBD1. The CDR3 runs to 17 residues. Germline loops: CDR1 SGHRS, CDR2 YFSETQ. V lost 4 bases to trimming and J lost 2 bases; unmatched junction nucleotides: 11. The CDR3: CASSGRGQEINTGELFF. For the CDR3, the DNA is TGCGCCAGCAGCGGCCGAGGACAGGAAATCAACACCGGGGAGCTGTTTTTT.

This clonotype was observed at least ten times. This sequence joins TRBV3-1 and TRBJ2-5; D possibly corresponds to TRBD1 (5 bases). The V gene lost 1 base and the J gene lost 5 bases, with 14 bases spanning the gap. The CDR3 consists of 15 residues. Germline V lookup: CDR1 LGHDT, CDR2 YNNKEL (reference sequence). CDR3 protein: CASSQGRGVGETQYF. In DNA form, the CDR3 reads TGTGCCAGCAGCCAAGGAAGGGGCGTCGGGGAGACCCAGTACTTC.

This clonotype has a handful of counts. J is TRBJ2-1 and V is TRBV2; 13 bases align to TRBD2. The CDR3 runs to 16 residues. Germline V gene lookup returns CDR1 SNHLY and CDR2 FYNNEI. Unmatched junction bases numbered 5, after V lost 1 base and J lost 8 bases. The CDR3 reads CASSEELAGGRHEQFF. The CDR3 bases are TGTGCCAGCAGTGAAGAACTAGCGGGGGGGCGCCATGAGCAGTTCTTC.

This clonotype was observed many times. The chain uses TRBV9 and TRBJ2-5; no firm D call. Germline CDR1 is SGDLS and CDR2 is YYNGEE. The V end lost 0 bases, the J end lost 1 base, and 13 bases lay between the germline ends. The CDR3 is made up of 16 amino acids. The CDR3 here is CASSVAEAEPQETQYF. DNA for the CDR3: TGTGCCAGCAGCGTAGCCGAGGCGGAGCCCCAAGAGACCCAGTACTTC. Looking up the rest from reference TRBV9 and TRBJ2-5 gives the full variable domain: DSGVTQTPKHLITATGQRVTLRCSPRSGDLSVYWYQQSLDQGLQFLIQYYNGEERAKGNILERFSAQQFPDLHSELNLSSLELGDSALYFCASSVAEAEPQETQYFGPGTRLLVL.